Listed here are 23 T cell receptor beta chains from one sample, sequenced in a study of response to subunit inactivated influenza vaccine. TCRdb re-derived calls from the RT-PCR reads in MiXCR, one entry per CDR3 protein. The profile shows 490,000 or so distinct CDR3 sequences, around 8% of them singletons. This material consisted of PBMCs from blood, taken 23 to 25 months after vaccination. These receptors originate from a man aged 45 to 70 who received an inactivated influenza vaccine.

Note on this clonotype: Sequence at one end of the junction differs from germline and may be a read error. This chain joins TRBV20-1 and TRBJ2-6, with D possibly TRBD2 on 7 matching bases. Germline CDR1 and CDR2: DFQATT and SNEGSKA (reference sequence). The CDR3 consists of 15 residues. The CDR3 nucleotides read TGCAGTGCTAGGAGGGGGGGCTCTCGGGCCAACGTCCTGACTTTC. This codes for CSARRGGSRANVLTF.

This clonotype was seen ten or more times. This chain joins TRBV29-1 and TRBJ2-1; D may be TRBD1 or TRBD2 (5 bases each). V lost 1 base to trimming and J lost 1 base, with 11 bases between them. The CDR3 contains 15 residues. CDR1 is SQVTM and CDR2 is ANQGSEA in the germline V gene. The CDR3 DNA is TGCAGCGTTGAAGGGGACGGGGATTCCTACAATGAGCAGTTCTTC. Its protein is CSVEGDGDSYNEQFF.

This clonotype was seen ten or more times. The chain has TRBV20-1 and TRBJ2-3; 8 bases are shared with TRBD2. This CDR3 has 14 residues. The J segment lost 3 bases and the V segment lost 1 base, leaving 3 bases of the junction unmatched. Per germline, CDR1 DFQATT and CDR2 SNEGSKA (reference sequence). The CDR3, as DNA: TGCAGTGCTAGAGGCGGGAGGTCTACAGATACGCAGTATTTT. This gives the protein CSARGGRSTDTQYF.

The rearrangement links TRBV5-1 to TRBJ2-2; 7 bases fit TRBD2. V lost 4 bases to trimming and J lost 4 bases; unmatched junction nucleotides: 10. The CDR3 length is 16 residues. The germline V gene has CDR1 SGHRS and CDR2 YFSETQ. This CDR3 is CASSPLAGEATGELFF. The CDR3 bases are TGCGCCAGCAGCCCCTTGGCGGGAGAGGCCACCGGGGAGCTGTTTTTT. The complete variable domain, with remaining parts taken from reference TRBV5-1 and TRBJ2-2, reads KAGVTQTPRYLIKTRGQQVTLSCSPISGHRSVSWYQQTPGQGLQFLFEYFSETQRNKGNFPGRFSGRQFSNSRSEMNVSTLELGDSALYLCASSPLAGEATGELFFGEGSRLTVL.

In this sample, this clonotype turned up a few times. The J gene is TRBJ1-1, the V gene TRBV14; D uncertain. V lost 3 bases to trimming and J lost 8 bases, with 7 bases between them. This CDR3 has 11 amino acids. Germline CDR1 is SGHDN and CDR2 is FVKESK. The CDR3 region has the DNA TGTGCCAGCAGCCAGATGGGGGAAGCTTTCTTT. Its protein is CASSQMGEAFF.

In this sample, this clonotype turned up a few times. This chain joins TRBV3-1 and TRBJ1-6; TRBD1 aligns across 8 bases. Trimming removed 5 bases from V and 7 bases from J; junction bases left unmatched: 4. CDR3 length equals 14 residues. CDR1 LGHDT and CDR2 YNNKEL come from the germline V gene (reference sequence). The CDR3 sequence: CASSSDRGNSPLHF. CDR3 bases: TGTGCCAGCAGCTCTGACAGGGGAAATTCACCCCTCCACTTT.

This clonotype was seen ten or more times. V usage is TRBV7-2 and J usage is TRBJ2-3, with 9 positions matching TRBD1. The length of the CDR3 is 13 residues. The V and J ends lost 5 bases and 12 bases, in that order; junction bases with no gene match: 9. Germline CDR1 and CDR2: SGHTA and FQGNSA. CDR3 sequence (DNA): TGTGCCAGCAGCCGCCCCGGGACAGGGTATCAGTATTTT. Translation gives CASSRPGTGYQYF.

This clonotype was counted many times. J is TRBJ2-1 and V is TRBV6-2 or TRBV6-3; TRBD2 agrees at 7 bases. This CDR3 is built from 17 residues. Germline values: CDR1 MNHEY, CDR2 SVGEGT. V lost 6 bases, J lost 2 bases, and 13 bases stayed unmatched. The CDR3 DNA reads TGTGCCAGCAGCCGTACCGGGACTACGATTACCTACAATGAGCAGTTCTTC. Residues: CASSRTGTTITYNEQFF.

In its sample, this clonotype was seen a few times. The chain uses TRBV20-1 and TRBJ2-7, with 11 bases identical to TRBD1. The length of the CDR3 is 16 residues. Germline-derived CDR1 and CDR2 are DFQATT and SNEGSKA (reference sequence). Trimming removed 2 bases from V and 2 bases from J; junction bases left unmatched: 8. The DNA of the CDR3 is TGCAGTGCTAGAAATCCGGGACAGGGGGTCACCTACGAGCAGTACTTC. The encoded protein is CSARNPGQGVTYEQYF.

The chain couples TRBV7-8 to TRBJ2-1; TRBD1 matches at 9 bases. The CDR3 spans 16 residues. The germline CDR1 and CDR2 sequences are SGHVS and FQNEAQ. V lost 7 bases and J lost 0; bases outside the gene matches: 7. The CDR3 protein is CASNRGTGSSYNEQFF. The CDR3 DNA reads as TGTGCCAGCAATCGGGGGACAGGGAGCTCCTACAATGAGCAGTTCTTC.

V gene TRBV14 combines with J gene TRBJ2-6, with D tentatively TRBD1 (5 bases). Germline lookup yields CDR1 SGHDN and CDR2 FVKESK. The V end lost 1 base, the J end lost 4 bases, and 14 bases lay between the germline ends. CDR3 size: 17 residues. CDR3 region: CASSQVAPGPGANVLTF. The CDR3, as DNA: TGTGCCAGCAGCCAAGTGGCCCCAGGGCCCGGGGCCAACGTCCTGACTTTC.

The rearrangement joins TRBV6-5 to TRBJ2-7; tentatively, D is TRBD2 (5 bases). V lost 2 bases, J lost 3 bases, and 11 bases lay in between. The CDR3 consists of 14 residues. The germline gives CDR1 MNHEY, CDR2 SVGAGI. The chain's CDR3 is CASSYGGFSYEQYF. CDR3 in DNA: TGTGCCAGCAGTTACGGAGGTTTCAGCTACGAGCAGTACTTC.

J is TRBJ2-2 and V is TRBV5-4; D possibly uses TRBD1 or TRBD2 (5 bases each). The germline V gene has CDR1 SGHNT and CDR2 YYREEE (reference sequence). This CDR3 has 15 residues. Trimming cost V 4 bases and J 5 bases, with 15 bases left between them. CDR3 protein: CASSEPRERTGELFF. The DNA for the CDR3 is TGTGCCAGCAGCGAACCCAGGGAGCGGACCGGGGAGCTGTTTTTT.

This clonotype occurred a few times. The gene calls are TRBV7-9 and TRBJ2-3; 8 bases match TRBD1. V dropped 5 bases and J dropped 6; count of bases not matched to a gene: 7. This CDR3 region has 14 residues. Germline loops: CDR1 SEHNR, CDR2 FQNEAQ (reference sequence). In DNA form, the CDR3 reads TGTGCCAGCAGCCCCTGGACAGGGCCCGATACGCAGTATTTT. Its translation is CASSPWTGPDTQYF.

This clonotype was recorded at least ten times. The rearrangement uses TRBV29-1 and TRBJ2-1; TRBD2 is a possible D gene (8 bases). The V end lost 6 bases, the J end lost 8 bases, and 20 bases lay between the germline ends. The CDR3 spans 14 residues. Germline V gene sequence: CDR1 SQVTM, CDR2 ANQGSEA. Written as DNA, the CDR3 is TGCAGCGTAACCGGGACTAGGGGGCGAGATGAGCAGTTCTTC. Protein sequence: CSVTGTRGRDEQFF.

V and J are TRBV20-1 and TRBJ2-5; D may be TRBD1 or TRBD2 (6 bases each). V was trimmed by 5 bases and J by 0 bases, leaving 16 bases between them. CDR1 and CDR2 (germline): DFQATT, SNEGSKA (reference sequence). The CDR3 extends over 15 amino acids. In nucleotides, the CDR3 is TGCAGTGCTGCGAGACTAGGGGGGTACCAAGAGACCCAGTACTTC. Protein: CSAARLGGYQETQYF.

This clonotype was counted ten times or more. The rearrangement joins TRBV6-1 to TRBJ1-2; unclear D gene. The CDR3 loop spans 14 amino acids. Germline V CDR1 and CDR2: MNHNS, SASEGT. Trimming left V 3 bases short and J 0 bases short, with 8 bases between. This chain's CDR3 is CASSDGVTNYGYTF. CDR3 sequence (DNA): TGTGCCAGCAGTGACGGAGTTACTAACTATGGCTACACCTTC.

V usage is TRBV28 and J usage is TRBJ1-5; the match to TRBD1 covers 9 bases. The V gene end was trimmed by 5 bases and the J gene end by 1 base; junction bases not matched to a gene: 3. Germline V gene lookup returns CDR1 MDHEN and CDR2 SYDVKM. The CDR3 length is 15 residues. CDR3 in amino acids: CASSPGQGSNQPQHF. In DNA form, the CDR3 reads TGTGCCAGCAGTCCTGGACAGGGGAGCAATCAGCCCCAGCATTTT.

A few counts support this clonotype. The chain combines TRBV3-1 with TRBJ2-1, with TRBD2 matching over 7 bases. V was clipped by 6 bases and J by 5 bases; unmatched bases: 7. Germline V gives CDR1 LGHDT, CDR2 YNNKEL (reference sequence). The CDR3 runs 14 residues. The CDR3 coding sequence is TGTGCCAGCAGACTCACCGCGGGGGACAATGAGCAGTTCTTC. Translation: CASRLTAGDNEQFF.

The chain has TRBV30 and TRBJ2-3, with D hard to call. The length of the CDR3 is 14 residues. In germline, CDR1 is GTSNPN, CDR2 SVGIG (reference sequence). The V end was cut by 2 bases, the J end by 0 bases, with 9 bases between. CDR3 amino acids: CAWSRVGSTDTQYF. The CDR3 DNA reads as TGTGCCTGGAGTCGAGTGGGGAGCACAGATACGCAGTATTTT.

The sample holds a few counts of this clonotype. This chain links TRBV27 with TRBJ2-1, with no clear D. V was shortened by 5 bases and J by 0 bases, with 14 bases between the two germline ends. Per germline, CDR1 MNHEY and CDR2 SMNVEV (reference sequence). CDR3 size: 16 residues. CDR3 protein: CASSTIGAGSYNEQFF. The CDR3 DNA follows: TGTGCCAGCAGTACCATTGGCGCCGGCTCCTACAATGAGCAGTTCTTC.

This clonotype was observed a handful of times. J is TRBJ2-7 and V is TRBV7-2, with 8 bases identical to TRBD1. The CDR3 is 14 residues long. V dropped 5 bases and J dropped 5; count of bases not matched to a gene: 8. CDR1 and CDR2 (germline): SGHTA, FQGNSA. CDR3 coding DNA: TGTGCCAGCAGCCGCGCGACAGGGGACCACGAGCAGTACTTC. Residues: CASSRATGDHEQYF.

This clonotype was found many times. The rearrangement joins TRBV4-3 to TRBJ2-3; TRBD2 matches 13 bases. The CDR3 length is 19 residues. Germline V gene lookup returns CDR1 LGHNA and CDR2 YSLEER. The trim removed 0 bases at V and 3 bases at J, leaving 9 bases unmatched. The CDR3 DNA sequence: TGCGCCAGCAGCCAAGATCCAACTAGCGGGGGGGCCGTAACAGATACGCAGTATTTT. It encodes CASSQDPTSGGAVTDTQYF.